This T cell receptor (beta chain) was identified during a study of preoperative IRX-2 immunotherapy in early breast cancer. Assay: immunoSEQ multiplex PCR; the TCRdb copy retains only in-frame clones and omits some. The data hold around 25,000 clones, with about 87% observed a single time. The CDR3 consists of 14 residues. Germline values: CDR1 SGHDT, CDR2 YYEEEE. With 0 bases removed from V and 0 bases from J, the gap between germline ends came to 4 bases. Treatment reported: preoperative locoregional IRX-2 cytokine immunotherapy. Patients received preoperative, locoregional IRX-2 cytokine immunotherapy in a phase Ib study.

Sequencing was performed on tumor tissue, taken after IRX-2 immunotherapy. The clonotype comes from a human donor with breast cancer. The chain joins TRBV5-6 to TRBJ2-4; D remains ambiguous. The CDR3 bases are TGTGCCAGCAGCTTGGGGCTAGCCAAAAACATTCAGTACTTC. This gives the protein CASSLGLAKNIQYF.